This T cell receptor (beta chain) was retrieved from a study of identical twins. General study results and limits: Out-of-frame beta chain sequences displayed weaker excess sharing between twins. The abundant beta clonotypes from cord blood had fewer insertions, and memory repertoires had none of this.

This clonotype was detected ten times or more. Its target is not known. The germline V and J ends were trimmed by 3 bases and 1 base, with 6 bases remaining between them. The germline gives CDR1 SGHTA, CDR2 FQGNSA. There are 14 residues in the CDR3. TCRdb re-called the 5' RACE reads with MiXCR, one entry per CDR3 protein. The repertoire consists of approximately 140,000 distinct CDR3 sequences, with approximately 4% occurring once and the leading ten covering 8% to 8.5%. The sample comprised memory T cells sorted from blood. The genes are TRBV7-2 and TRBJ2-2; D is undetermined. The receptor comes from a man between 18 and 35 years old in good health. The CDR3 is CASSFRWNTGELFF. The DNA of the CDR3 is TGTGCCAGCAGCTTTCGGTGGAACACCGGGGAGCTGTTTTTT. Full variable domain (remainder filled in from reference TRBV7-2 and TRBJ2-2): GAGVSQSPSNKVTEKGKDVELRCDPISGHTALYWYRQSLGQGLEFLIYFQGNSAPDKSGLPSDRFSAERTGGSVSTLTIQRTQQEDSAVYLCASSFRWNTGELFFGEGSRLTVL.